This T cell receptor (beta chain) was recovered during a study of CD8 T cells in Susac syndrome. Germline V gene lookup returns CDR1 LGHDT and CDR2 YNNKEL (reference sequence). This CDR3 has 12 amino acids. The V end lost 6 bases, the J end lost 10 bases, and 13 bases lay between the germline ends. Roughly 0.45 to 1 ug RNA was reverse transcribed with random hexamers. TCRdb re-derived calls from the immunoSEQ multiplex PCR reads in MiXCR, one entry per CDR3 protein. This table has about 180,000 distinct CDR3 sequences, about 96% appearing once. This sequence was found in a human donor with Susac syndrome. The sequenced material came from CD4+ T cells from PBMCs. The genes are TRBV3-1 and TRBJ2-1; D may be TRBD1 or TRBD2 (5 bases each). The CDR3 spells CASSRWDREQFF. The CDR3 DNA is TGTGCCAGCAGTCGGTGGGACCGGGAGCAGTTCTTC.